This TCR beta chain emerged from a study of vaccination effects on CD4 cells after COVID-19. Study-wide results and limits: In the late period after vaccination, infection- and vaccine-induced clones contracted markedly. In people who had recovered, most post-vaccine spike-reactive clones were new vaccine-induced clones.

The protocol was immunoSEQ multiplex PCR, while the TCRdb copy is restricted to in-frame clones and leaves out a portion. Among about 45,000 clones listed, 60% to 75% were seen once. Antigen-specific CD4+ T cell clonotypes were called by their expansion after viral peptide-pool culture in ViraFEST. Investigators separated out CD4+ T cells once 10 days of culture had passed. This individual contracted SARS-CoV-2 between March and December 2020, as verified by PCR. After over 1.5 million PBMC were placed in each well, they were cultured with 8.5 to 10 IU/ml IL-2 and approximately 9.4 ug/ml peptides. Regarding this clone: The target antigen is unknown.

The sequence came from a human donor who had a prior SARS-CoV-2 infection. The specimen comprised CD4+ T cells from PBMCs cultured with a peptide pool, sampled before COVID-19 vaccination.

This CDR3 is CASSYHLAATIHEQFF. DNA of the CDR3: TGTGCCAGCAGTTACCACCTAGCGGCGACTATTCATGAGCAGTTCTTC. The rearrangement links TRBV6-5 to TRBJ2-1; TRBD2 matches 7 bases. The CDR3 covers 16 residues. Germline V gives CDR1 MNHEY, CDR2 SVGAGI. V shed 2 bases, J shed 8 bases, and the junction held 12 bases outside the gene matches.